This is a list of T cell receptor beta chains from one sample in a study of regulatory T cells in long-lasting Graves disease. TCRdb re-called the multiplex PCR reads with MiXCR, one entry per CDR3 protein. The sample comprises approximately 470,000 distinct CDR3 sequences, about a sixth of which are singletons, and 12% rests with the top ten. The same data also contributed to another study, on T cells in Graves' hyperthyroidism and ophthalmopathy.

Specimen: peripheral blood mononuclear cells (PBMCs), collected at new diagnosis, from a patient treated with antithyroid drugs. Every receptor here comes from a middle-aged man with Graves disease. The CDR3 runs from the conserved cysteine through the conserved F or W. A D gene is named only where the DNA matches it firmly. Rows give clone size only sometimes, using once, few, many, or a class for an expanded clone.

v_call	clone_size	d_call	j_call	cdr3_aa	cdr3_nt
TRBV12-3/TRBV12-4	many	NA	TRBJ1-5	CASSFNIGGRDGNQPQHF	TGTGCCAGCAGTTTTAATATAGGGGGGCGCGACGGCAATCAGCCCCAGCATTTT
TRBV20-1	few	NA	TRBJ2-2	CSARDHVGNTGELFF	TGCAGTGCTAGAGATCATGTAGGGAACACCGGGGAGCTGTTTTTT
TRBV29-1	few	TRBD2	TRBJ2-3	CSVGGLAGEPYTQYF	TGCAGCGTGGGGGGACTAGCGGGAGAACCATATACGCAGTATTTT
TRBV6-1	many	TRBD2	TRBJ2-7	CASSTPLAGGNEQYF	TGTGCCAGCAGTACCCCCCTAGCGGGAGGTAACGAGCAGTACTTC
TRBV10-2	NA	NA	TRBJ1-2	CASRGYGGYTF	TGCGCCAGCAGGGGGTATGGCGGCTACACCTTC
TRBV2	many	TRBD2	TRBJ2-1	CASSAPASGNGDEQFF	TGTGCCAGCAGTGCACCTGCTAGCGGAAATGGGGATGAGCAGTTCTTC
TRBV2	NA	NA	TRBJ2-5	CASSEGRGETQYF	TGTGCCAGCAGTGAAGGGCGAGGAGAGACCCAGTACTTC
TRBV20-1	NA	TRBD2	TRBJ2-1	CSASRGGGDNEQFF	TGCAGTGCTAGCCGGGGGGGAGGGGACAATGAGCAGTTCTTC
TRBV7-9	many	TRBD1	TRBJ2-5	CASSSRQGVLETQYF	TGTGCCAGCAGCTCCCGACAGGGGGTCTTGGAGACCCAGTACTTC
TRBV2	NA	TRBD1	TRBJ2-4	CASSEWLTGDFKNIQYF	TGTGCCAGCAGTGAATGGTTAACAGGGGATTTCAAAAACATTCAGTACTTC
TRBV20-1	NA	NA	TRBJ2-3	CSAAPGPDQPQYF	TGCAGTGCCGCCCCGGGGCCCGATCAGCCCCAGTATTTT
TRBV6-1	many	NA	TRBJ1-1	CASSPRGYTNTEAFF	TGTGCCAGCAGTCCCAGGGGATATACCAACACTGAAGCTTTCTTT
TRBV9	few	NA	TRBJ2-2	CASSVYIANTGELFF	TGTGCCAGCAGCGTGTATATTGCGAACACCGGGGAGCTGTTTTTT
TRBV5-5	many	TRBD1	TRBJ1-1	CASSTDRDTEAFF	TGTGCCAGCAGCACCGACAGGGATACTGAAGCTTTCTTT
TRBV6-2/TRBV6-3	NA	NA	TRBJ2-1	CASSNGGLSYNEQFF	TGTGCCAGCAGTAATGGGGGCCTCTCCTACAATGAGCAGTTCTTC
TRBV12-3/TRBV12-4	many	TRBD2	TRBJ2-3	CASSSGLAAQYF	TGTGCCAGCAGCTCGGGACTAGCTGCGCAGTATTTT
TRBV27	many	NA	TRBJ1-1	CASSLVGASNTEAFF	TGTGCCAGCAGTTTAGTGGGGGCCAGTAACACTGAAGCTTTCTTT
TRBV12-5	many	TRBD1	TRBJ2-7	CASGPGQGAYEQYF	TGTGCTAGTGGTCCGGGACAGGGGGCCTACGAGCAGTACTTC
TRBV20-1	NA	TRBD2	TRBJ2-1	CSARENSGVYNEQFF	TGCAGTGCTAGAGAGAATAGCGGGGTATACAATGAGCAGTTCTTC
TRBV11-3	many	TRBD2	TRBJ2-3	CASSLDGRSTDTQYF	TGTGCCAGCAGCTTAGACGGGAGGAGCACAGATACGCAGTATTTT
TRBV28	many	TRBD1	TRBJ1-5	CASSLFGTGGLGLRPQHF	TGTGCCAGCAGTTTATTTGGGACAGGGGGCCTAGGTCTTCGGCCCCAGCATTTT
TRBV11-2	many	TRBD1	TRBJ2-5	CASSSGQGARETQYF	TGTGCCAGCAGCAGCGGACAGGGGGCTCGGGAGACCCAGTACTTC
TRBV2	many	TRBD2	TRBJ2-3	CAGGTSGTDTQYF	TGTGCCGGAGGGACTAGCGGCACAGATACGCAGTATTTT
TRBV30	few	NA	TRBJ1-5	CAWSAERGQPQHF	TGTGCCTGGAGCGCAGAAAGGGGGCAGCCCCAGCATTTT
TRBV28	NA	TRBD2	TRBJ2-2	CASTRAGTSVSGELFF	TGTGCCAGCACCCGGGCAGGGACTAGCGTATCCGGGGAGCTGTTTTTT
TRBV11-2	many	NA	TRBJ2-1	CASSPSRLEQFF	TGTGCCAGCAGCCCCTCGCGACTCGAGCAGTTCTTC
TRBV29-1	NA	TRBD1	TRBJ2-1	CSVGQGIEQFF	TGCAGCGTTGGACAGGGTATTGAGCAGTTCTTC
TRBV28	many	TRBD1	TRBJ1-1	CASSPYRGQMNTEAFF	TGTGCCAGCAGTCCCTACAGGGGACAGATGAACACTGAAGCTTTCTTT
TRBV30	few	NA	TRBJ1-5	CAPAFTRTYNQPQHF	TGTGCCCCCGCCTTTACCCGAACTTACAATCAGCCCCAGCATTTT
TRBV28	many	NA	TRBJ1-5	CASRVLSSNQPQHF	TGTGCCAGCAGAGTTCTTTCAAGCAATCAGCCCCAGCATTTT
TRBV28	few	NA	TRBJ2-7	CASWGARGGEQYF	TGTGCCAGCTGGGGGGCCCGGGGCGGCGAGCAGTACTTC
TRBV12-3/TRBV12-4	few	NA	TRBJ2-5	CASSRTELETQYF	TGTGCCAGCAGTCGGACGGAGTTAGAGACCCAGTACTTC
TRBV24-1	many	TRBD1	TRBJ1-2	CATSDTRTGYGYTF	TGTGCCACCAGTGACACCAGGACAGGATATGGCTACACCTTC
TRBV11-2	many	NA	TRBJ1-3	CASRPSGGSGNTIYF	TGTGCCAGCAGGCCCTCGGGAGGCTCTGGAAACACCATATATTTT
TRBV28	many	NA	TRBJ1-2	CASEKYRDNGYGYTF	TGTGCCAGCGAGAAATACCGGGACAATGGGTATGGCTACACCTTC
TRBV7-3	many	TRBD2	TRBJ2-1	CASSFSGRADNEQFF	TGTGCCAGCAGCTTCAGCGGGAGGGCGGACAATGAGCAGTTCTTC
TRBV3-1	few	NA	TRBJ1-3	CASSQDGQSSGNTIYF	TGTGCCAGCAGCCAAGACGGACAGAGCTCTGGAAACACCATATATTTT
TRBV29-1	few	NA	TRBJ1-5	CSVDSQPQHF	TGCAGCGTTGACAGTCAGCCCCAGCATTTT
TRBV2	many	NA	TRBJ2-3	CASSDVTSLDTQYF	TGTGCCAGCAGTGATGTCACGTCGTTGGATACGCAGTATTTT
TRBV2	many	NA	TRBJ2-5	CASSINLSETQYF	TGTGCCAGCAGCATCAACCTTTCGGAGACCCAGTACTTC
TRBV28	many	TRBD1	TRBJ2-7	CATGTGTYEQYF	TGTGCCACCGGGACAGGCACCTACGAGCAGTACTTC
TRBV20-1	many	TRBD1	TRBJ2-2	CSASGQEPTGELFF	TGCAGTGCTAGCGGACAGGAACCCACCGGGGAGCTGTTTTTT
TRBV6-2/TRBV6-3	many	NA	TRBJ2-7	CASSWQGVDEQYF	TGTGCCAGCAGTTGGCAGGGAGTCGACGAGCAGTACTTC
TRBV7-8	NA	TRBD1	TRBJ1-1	CASSLGFSGGLNTEAFF	TGTGCCAGCAGCTTAGGTTTCTCAGGGGGGTTGAACACTGAAGCTTTCTTT
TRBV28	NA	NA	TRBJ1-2	CASQTGTGGYTF	TGTGCCAGCCAAACAGGGACGGGTGGCTACACCTTC
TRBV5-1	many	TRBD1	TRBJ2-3	CASREAVGGKFIYF	TGCGCCAGCAGAGAGGCAGTAGGGGGCAAGTTTATCTATTTT